These T cell receptor beta chains were read from a single sample in a study of blood T cell repertoires in COVID-19. Sequencing was performed with immunoSEQ multiplex PCR; in TCRdb, only in-frame clones are kept and a portion is missing. The sample shows tens of thousands of clones, roughly 80% of them seen only once. The specimen sequenced was peripheral blood. These receptors all come from a woman at least 80 years old with acute or convalescent COVID-19. Each CDR3 is given with its conserved first and last residue. The D gene is left open where the match is weak. Only some rows state a clone size, as once, few, many or a class for expanded clones.

TRBV27	TRBD1	NA	TRBJ1-2	TGTGCCAGTACAGGGGGCAGAGGCTACACCTTC	CASTGGRGYTF
TRBV24-1	TRBD1	NA	TRBJ2-5	TGTGCCACCAGTGACCCCGGGACAGGGGGATTGGGGACCCAGTACTTC	CATSDPGTGGLGTQYF
TRBV27	NA	NA	TRBJ2-6	TGTGCCAGCAGTTTGTACGGCGGCTCTGGGGCCAACGTCCTGACTTTC	CASSLYGGSGANVLTF
TRBV4-1	TRBD2	NA	TRBJ2-7	TGCGCCAGCAGCCATGGCAGGGTAGCGGGATTCTACGAGCAGTACTTC	CASSHGRVAGFYEQYF
TRBV5-6	TRBD1	NA	TRBJ2-2	TGTGCCAGCAGCCGGTCTCCGGGGACAGGGAATACCGGGGAGCTGTTTTTT	CASSRSPGTGNTGELFF
TRBV12-3/TRBV12-4	NA	NA	TRBJ2-1	TGTGCCAGCAGTTCCAGGGAAGGGGAGTTCTTC	CASSSREGEFF
TRBV5-4	TRBD2	once	TRBJ2-5	TGTGCCAGCAGTTGGGGGGGTAGCGGGAAGGGGCAAGAGACCCAGTACTTC	CASSWGGSGKGQETQYF
TRBV10-3	NA	NA	TRBJ1-2	TGTGCCATCAGCAAAAATGGCTACACCTTC	CAISKNGYTF
TRBV5-1	TRBD2	NA	TRBJ2-7	TGCGCCAGCAGCACCGGGACTAGCGGGAGTTACGAGCAGTACTTC	CASSTGTSGSYEQYF
TRBV4-1	TRBD2	NA	TRBJ2-2	TGCGCCAGCAGCCTTAGACTAGCGGGAGGCGTTACGAACACCGGGGAGCTGTTTTTT	CASSLRLAGGVTNTGELFF
TRBV29-1	TRBD2	NA	TRBJ2-3	TGCAGCGCCAGACTAGCGGGAGGGCGGACAGATACGCAGTATTTT	CSARLAGGRTDTQYF
TRBV19	NA	NA	TRBJ2-3	TGTGCCACCTCGGTCGGGGGGCCCGATACGCAGTATTTT	CATSVGGPDTQYF
TRBV6-5	TRBD2	NA	TRBJ2-7	TGTGCCAGCAGCCCCCCCGGGACTACATACGAGCAGTACTTC	CASSPPGTTYEQYF
TRBV12-5	TRBD1	NA	TRBJ2-2	TGTGCTAGTGGAAAGGGACAGTCGAACACCGGGGAGCTGTTTTTT	CASGKGQSNTGELFF
TRBV27	NA	NA	TRBJ1-1	TGTGCCAGCAGTTTACGGCGGGAGGGCACTGAAGCTTTCTTT	CASSLRREGTEAFF
TRBV6-1	NA	once	TRBJ1-2	TGTGCCAGCAGTGAATTACAGCTGGGCTACACCTTC	CASSELQLGYTF
TRBV7-2	TRBD2	NA	TRBJ2-7	TGTGCCAGCAGCGAAGGGGGCGGGAGGGCCTACGAGCAGTACTTC	CASSEGGGRAYEQYF
TRBV11-2	NA	NA	TRBJ1-6	TGTGCCAGCAGCTTTACCAGGGCGGATTCACCCCTCCACTTT	CASSFTRADSPLHF
TRBV6-2/TRBV6-3	NA	NA	TRBJ1-3	TGTGCCAGCAGTTTCAGGGATCCAAGCTCTGGAAACACCATATATTTT	CASSFRDPSSGNTIYF
TRBV5-1	NA	NA	TRBJ2-1	TGCGCCAGCAGCTTGCAGGGTGGGAACAATGAGCAGTTCTTC	CASSLQGGNNEQFF